This TCR beta chain stems from a study of blood T cell repertoires in COVID-19. Across the whole study: T cells, B-cell-depleted T cells, or PBMCs provided the cDNA or gDNA that served as material.

In the original processing: It was from reference gene primer amplification that nucleated cell counts were estimated. Clones were sequenced by immunoSEQ multiplex PCR, and TCRdb holds only the in-frame ones, with some missing. That table gives V, J and clone size, and the DNA gave D and trimming. The top ten clones hold about 18% of a sample with over 95,000 clones, around 85% of them seen once. This CDR3 has 16 amino acids. Per the germline V gene, CDR1 is MNHNS and CDR2 is SASEGT. V was trimmed by 4 bases and J by 0 bases, leaving 15 bases between them. This chain joins TRBV6-1 and TRBJ1-1, with a weak D call TRBD1 (6 bases). The specimen sequenced was peripheral blood. The receptor was isolated from a woman aged 60-70 years with acute or convalescent COVID-19. CDR3 protein: CASSVGRGRMNTEAFF. In nucleotides, the CDR3 is TGTGCCAGCAGTGTAGGCAGGGGAAGGATGAACACTGAAGCTTTCTTT.